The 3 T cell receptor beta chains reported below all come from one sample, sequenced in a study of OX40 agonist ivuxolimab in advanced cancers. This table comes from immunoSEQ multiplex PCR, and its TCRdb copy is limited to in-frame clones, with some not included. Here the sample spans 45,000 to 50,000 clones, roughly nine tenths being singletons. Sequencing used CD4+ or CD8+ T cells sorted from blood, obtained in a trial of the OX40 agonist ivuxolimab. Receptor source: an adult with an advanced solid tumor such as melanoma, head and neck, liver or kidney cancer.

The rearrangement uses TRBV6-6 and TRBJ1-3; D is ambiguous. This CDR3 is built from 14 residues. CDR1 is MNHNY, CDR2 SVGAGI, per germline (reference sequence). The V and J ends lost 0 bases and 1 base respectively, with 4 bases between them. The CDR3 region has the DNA TGTGCCAGCAGTTACTCCCTTTCTGGAAACACCATATATTTT. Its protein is CASSYSLSGNTIYF.

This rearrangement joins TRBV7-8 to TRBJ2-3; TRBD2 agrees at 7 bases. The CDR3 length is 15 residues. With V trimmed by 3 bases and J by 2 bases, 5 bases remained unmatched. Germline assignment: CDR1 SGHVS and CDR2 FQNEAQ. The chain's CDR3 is CASSLQRGYTDTQYF. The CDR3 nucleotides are TGTGCCAGCAGCTTGCAGCGGGGTTACACAGATACGCAGTATTTT.

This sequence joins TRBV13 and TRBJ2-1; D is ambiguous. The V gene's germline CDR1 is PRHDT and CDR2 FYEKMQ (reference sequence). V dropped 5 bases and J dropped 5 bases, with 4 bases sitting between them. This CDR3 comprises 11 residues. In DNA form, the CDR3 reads TGTGCCAGCAGCCAGAACAATGAGCAGTTCTTC. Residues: CASSQNNEQFF.